The rows below give T cell receptor beta chains drawn from one sample of a study of blood T cell repertoires in COVID-19. Method: immunoSEQ multiplex PCR; TCRdb's copy keeps in-frame clones and lacks some. This table has over 90,000 clones, around 87% appearing once. Material: peripheral blood. The receptors shown here come from a woman aged 50 to 65 with COVID-19, enrolled during active disease. The CDR3 runs from the conserved cysteine through the conserved F or W. Each record gives: V gene, J gene, clone size, D gene, CDR3 protein, CDR3 DNA. The D gene is left open where the match is weak. Clone size is not always given. Where it is, it says once, few, many or a class for expanded clones.

>TRBV18|TRBJ2-7|.|.
CASSPKEGSYEQYF
TGTGCCAGCTCACCAAAGGAGGGCTCCTACGAGCAGTACTTC
>TRBV13|TRBJ2-7|.|TRBD1
CASSPEGASSYEQYF
TGTGCCAGCAGCCCCGAGGGGGCAAGCTCCTACGAGCAGTACTTC
>TRBV2|TRBJ2-7|.|TRBD1
CASSGTGYEQYF
TGTGCCAGCAGTGGGACAGGCTACGAGCAGTACTTC
>TRBV6-6|TRBJ2-7|.|.
CASSPQGSGNEQYF
TGTGCCAGCAGTCCCCAGGGGTCCGGGAACGAGCAGTACTTC
>TRBV7-3|TRBJ2-1|.|.
CASSLGPAQYNEQFF
TGTGCCAGCAGCTTAGGCCCAGCACAGTACAATGAGCAGTTCTTC
>TRBV5-6|TRBJ2-2|.|.
CASSLPQNTGELFF
TGTGCCAGCAGCTTGCCCCAGAACACCGGGGAGCTGTTTTTT
>TRBV2|TRBJ2-2|.|TRBD2
CASRLLGTSGGTGELFF
TGTGCCAGCAGGCTTCTTGGGACTAGCGGGGGTACCGGGGAGCTGTTTTTT
>TRBV19|TRBJ1-6|.|.
CASSITPGTPLHF
TGTGCCAGTAGTATAACTCCGGGGACACCCCTCCACTTT
>TRBV11-3|TRBJ2-5|once|TRBD1
CASSPHGQGAGETQYF
TGTGCCAGCAGCCCGCACGGACAGGGGGCGGGAGAGACCCAGTACTTC
>TRBV7-9|TRBJ2-1|.|.
CASSFSGYNEQFF
TGTGCCAGCAGCTTCTCAGGCTACAATGAGCAGTTCTTC
>TRBV3-1/TRBV3-2|TRBJ2-3|once|TRBD2
CASSQVGGGSPDTQYF
TGTGCCAGCAGCCAAGTAGGCGGGGGGTCTCCAGATACGCAGTATTTT
>TRBV7-3|TRBJ2-3|.|TRBD2
CASSPTGTSGGTDTQYF
TGTGCCAGCAGCCCCACCGGGACTAGCGGGGGAACAGATACGCAGTATTTT
>TRBV10-1|TRBJ2-2|.|TRBD1
CASSGGQGADTGELFF
TGCGCCAGCAGTGGGGGACAGGGGGCGGACACCGGGGAGCTGTTTTTT
>TRBV5-1|TRBJ1-6|.|.
CASSLDRRGSPLHF
TGCGCCAGCAGCTTGGACAGGAGAGGTTCACCCCTCCACTTT
>TRBV19|TRBJ2-2|once|.
CASSWGTRAGELFF
TGTGCCAGTAGTTGGGGGACTCGCGCCGGGGAGCTGTTTTTT
>TRBV3-1/TRBV3-2|TRBJ1-3|.|TRBD1
CASRLRGHSGNTIYF
TGTGCCAGCAGACTCAGGGGGCACTCTGGAAACACCATATATTTT
>TRBV18|TRBJ1-5|.|.
CASSQETEVNNQPQHF
TGTGCCAGCTCACAAGAGACCGAGGTAAACAATCAGCCCCAGCATTTT
>TRBV7-9|TRBJ1-2|.|.
CASSFRRDVAGADYTF
TGTGCCAGCAGCTTTAGGCGGGACGTGGCAGGTGCTGACTACACCTTC
>TRBV7-9|TRBJ2-3|once|TRBD1
CASSHRGDHTDTQYF
TGTGCCAGCAGCCACAGGGGCGATCACACAGATACGCAGTATTTT
>TRBV6-2/TRBV6-3|TRBJ1-2|.|.
CASSLAGAGYTF
TGTGCCAGCAGTTTGGCAGGGGCTGGCTACACCTTC
>TRBV6-5|TRBJ1-2|.|.
CASSYRGIGYGYTF
TGTGCCAGCAGTTACCGGGGGATAGGCTATGGCTACACCTTC
>TRBV3-1/TRBV3-2|TRBJ2-1|.|.
CASSPPGTPPSYNEQFF
TGTGCCAGCAGCCCGCCCGGGACTCCCCCTTCCTACAATGAGCAGTTCTTC
>TRBV6-6|TRBJ2-1|once|TRBD2
CASSYGGGAWDDEQFF
TGTGCCAGCAGTTACGGCGGGGGGGCCTGGGACGATGAGCAGTTCTTC
>TRBV7-2|TRBJ2-7|.|TRBD1
CASSSDRTGGTYEQYF
TGTGCCAGCAGCTCCGACCGGACAGGGGGGACCTACGAGCAGTACTTC
>TRBV3-1/TRBV3-2|TRBJ2-7|.|TRBD2
CASSQNGGAYEQYF
TGTGCCAGCAGCCAGAATGGGGGGGCCTACGAGCAGTACTTC
>TRBV7-5|TRBJ1-1|once|.
CVRSLWRGRGLLGIKHTEAFF
TGTGTCAGAAGCTTATGGAGGGGCAGAGGTCTCCTCGGGATCAAGCACACTGAAGCTTTCTTT
>TRBV28|TRBJ1-2|.|.
CASSFGQGYGYTF
TGTGCCAGCAGTTTCGGTCAGGGCTATGGCTACACCTTC
>TRBV3-1/TRBV3-2|TRBJ2-3|.|TRBD1
CASSPHTGGKADTQYF
TGTGCCAGCAGCCCACACACAGGGGGCAAAGCAGATACGCAGTATTTT
>TRBV4-2|TRBJ2-1|.|TRBD2
CASSQGSSGADEQFF
TGTGCCAGCAGCCAAGGGTCCAGCGGGGCGGATGAGCAGTTCTTC
>TRBV6-5|TRBJ2-7|.|TRBD1
CASSLRDRSYEQYF
TGTGCCAGCAGTTTACGGGACAGGTCCTACGAGCAGTACTTC
>TRBV5-1|TRBJ2-3|.|TRBD2
CASSRDYGASTDTQYF
TGCGCCAGCAGCCGGGACTATGGGGCTAGCACAGATACGCAGTATTTT
>TRBV10-1|TRBJ2-1|.|.
CATTHPTRQGEQFF
TGCGCCACCACCCACCCTACCCGGCAGGGGGAGCAGTTCTTC
>TRBV6-5|TRBJ1-3|.|TRBD1
CASGRDRTGNTIYF
TGTGCCAGCGGGCGGGACAGGACTGGAAACACCATATATTTT
>TRBV6-2/TRBV6-3|TRBJ2-3|.|TRBD2
CASSRLAREGTQYF
TGTGCCAGCAGCCGACTAGCGCGGGAGGGTACGCAGTATTTT
>TRBV18|TRBJ2-7|.|TRBD1
CASSPWGQGAYEQYF
TGTGCCAGCTCACCATGGGGACAGGGGGCTTACGAGCAGTACTTC
>TRBV19|TRBJ2-7|.|.
CASSIGTSTYEQYF
TGTGCCAGTAGCATAGGGACATCGACCTACGAGCAGTACTTC
>TRBV5-6|TRBJ2-7|.|TRBD1
CASSLGGQYYEQYF
TGTGCCAGCAGCTTGGGGGGACAGTATTACGAGCAGTACTTC
>TRBV28|TRBJ1-3|.|TRBD1
CASSSGQGFSGNTIYF
TGTGCCAGCAGTTCCGGACAGGGGTTCTCTGGAAACACCATATATTTT
>TRBV27|TRBJ1-1|.|TRBD1
CASSLSWTGTSFSPKNTEAFF
TGTGCCAGCAGTTTATCTTGGACAGGGACCTCATTTTCCCCAAAGAACACTGAAGCTTTCTTT
>TRBV18|TRBJ2-5|.|.
CASSPVASRQETQYF
TGTGCCAGCTCACCGGTGGCAAGTCGACAAGAGACCCAGTACTTC
>TRBV5-1|TRBJ2-7|.|TRBD1
CASRGDRDSYEQYF
TGCGCCAGCAGAGGGGACAGGGACTCCTACGAGCAGTACTTC
>TRBV10-3|TRBJ2-2|few|TRBD2
CAISDLAVNTGELFF
TGTGCCATCAGTGACCTAGCGGTGAACACCGGGGAGCTGTTTTTT
>TRBV7-2|TRBJ1-4|once|.
CASSLGLGGNEKLFF
TGTGCCAGCAGCTTAGGTTTGGGGGGGAATGAAAAACTGTTTTTT
>TRBV11-2|TRBJ2-7|.|TRBD2
CASSSSLAGVEQYF
TGTGCCAGCAGCTCAAGTCTAGCGGGGGTCGAGCAGTACTTC
>TRBV6-5|TRBJ2-7|.|.
CASSYGWGVSYEQYF
TGTGCCAGCAGTTACGGTTGGGGGGTCTCTTACGAGCAGTACTTC
>TRBV24-1|TRBJ2-7|once|.
CATPGLRSYEQYF
TGTGCCACTCCGGGACTCCGCTCCTACGAGCAGTACTTC
>TRBV5-1|TRBJ1-3|.|TRBD1
CASSLDGTGGSGNTIYF
TGCGCCAGCAGCTTGGATGGGACAGGGGGATCTGGAAACACCATATATTTT
>TRBV7-9|TRBJ2-2|.|TRBD1
CASSSNRGPNTGELFF
TGTGCCAGCAGCTCTAACAGGGGGCCGAACACCGGGGAGCTGTTTTTT
>TRBV7-2|TRBJ1-1|.|.
CASSLDRMNTEAFF
TGTGCCAGCAGCTTAGACAGGATGAACACTGAAGCTTTCTTT
>TRBV3-1/TRBV3-2|TRBJ1-2|.|TRBD1
CASSQDRAGGGYTF
TGTGCCAGCAGCCAAGATCGGGCAGGGGGTGGCTACACCTTC
>TRBV27|TRBJ2-7|.|.
CASSLSVQGSYEQYF
TGTGCCAGCAGTTTATCGGTTCAGGGATCCTACGAGCAGTACTTC
>TRBV11-2|TRBJ1-1|.|.
CASSSTGNTEAFF
TGTGCCAGCAGCTCTACAGGGAACACTGAAGCTTTCTTT
>TRBV6-2/TRBV6-3|TRBJ2-1|.|.
CASSYSIGEPISYNEQFF
TGTGCCAGCAGTTACTCGATCGGGGAACCAATCTCCTACAATGAGCAGTTCTTC
>TRBV14|TRBJ2-2|.|TRBD1
CASSQRTGGRTGELFF
TGTGCCAGCAGCCAAAGGACAGGGGGTCGGACCGGGGAGCTGTTTTTT
>TRBV7-3|TRBJ1-5|.|TRBD1
CASRPDRGRVWPQHF
TGTGCCAGCAGGCCTGACAGGGGGAGGGTTTGGCCCCAGCATTTT
>TRBV11-2|TRBJ1-2|few|TRBD1
CASSYRGHSGYTF
TGTGCCAGCAGCTACAGGGGGCATTCTGGCTACACCTTC
>TRBV6-2/TRBV6-3|TRBJ1-1|.|.
CASSYLRQTEAFF
TGTGCCAGCAGTTACCTTCGACAGACAGAAGCTTTCTTT
>TRBV7-2|TRBJ2-4|.|.
CASSPRGQGKNIQYF
TGTGCCAGCAGCCCGCGGGGGCAAGGGAAAAACATTCAGTACTTC
>TRBV19|TRBJ2-2|.|.
CASSPGGLGTGELFF
TGTGCCAGTAGTCCTGGTGGCCTCGGGACCGGGGAGCTGTTTTTT
>TRBV27|TRBJ2-7|.|TRBD2
CASSTRLAGGIYEQYF
TGTGCCAGCAGTACTCGACTAGCGGGGGGGATTTACGAGCAGTACTTC